This T cell receptor (beta chain) came from a study of follicular helper T cells after annual influenza vaccination. Study-wide points: For non-cTfh compartments, undersampling could not be ruled out.

Here immunoSEQ multiplex PCR was the method, and the copy in TCRdb shows in-frame clones only, minus some. This sample yields 6,000 or so clones, of which 80% to 85% are seen a single time; 0.45% to 0.7% belongs to the top ten. This sample's time point: 2015-2016 season, 7 days after influenza vaccination. V was clipped by 9 bases and J by 6 bases, with 10 bases between them. Germline V gene lookup returns CDR1 ENHRY and CDR2 SYGVKD. This CDR3 is built from 11 residues. Comment on this clone: Its antigen is currently unknown.

The sample here was CXCR5- memory CD4+ T cells sorted from blood, taken 7 days after influenza vaccination. The gene calls are TRBV10-3 and TRBJ2-3; D gene unclear. This TCR was recovered from an adult who received the influenza vaccine. The CDR3 sequence: CAMADVDTQYF. The CDR3 bases are TGTGCCATGGCAGACGTGGATACGCAGTATTTT.